This T cell receptor (beta chain) was sequenced for a study of T cells after yellow fever vaccination. A universal primer site and UMIs were added as TCR cDNA was made by 5'RACE template switching. TCRdb reprocessed the 5' RACE reads with MiXCR, giving one entry per CDR3 protein. Here the sample spans some 500,000 distinct CDR3 sequences, 13% being singletons. Regarding this clonotype: No antigen is known for it.

Regarding the study as a whole: Most primary-vaccination clones reappeared after the booster (about 96% CD4, more than 70% CD8). Clonotypes found in both CD4 and CD8 compartments made up a small share.

V was clipped by 1 base and J by 4 bases, with 13 bases between them. This CDR3 has 15 residues. CDR1 SEHNR and CDR2 FQNEAQ come from the germline V gene (reference sequence). The clonotype comes from a man in his thirties or forties who received the YFV17D yellow fever vaccine. Sequenced material: PBMCs, taken on the day of the yellow fever booster vaccination. V is TRBV7-9 and J is TRBJ2-5; D gene ambiguous. The CDR3 sequence: CASSLVATPLETQYF. The CDR3, as DNA: TGTGCCAGCAGCTTAGTGGCGACTCCCTTAGAGACCCAGTACTTC.